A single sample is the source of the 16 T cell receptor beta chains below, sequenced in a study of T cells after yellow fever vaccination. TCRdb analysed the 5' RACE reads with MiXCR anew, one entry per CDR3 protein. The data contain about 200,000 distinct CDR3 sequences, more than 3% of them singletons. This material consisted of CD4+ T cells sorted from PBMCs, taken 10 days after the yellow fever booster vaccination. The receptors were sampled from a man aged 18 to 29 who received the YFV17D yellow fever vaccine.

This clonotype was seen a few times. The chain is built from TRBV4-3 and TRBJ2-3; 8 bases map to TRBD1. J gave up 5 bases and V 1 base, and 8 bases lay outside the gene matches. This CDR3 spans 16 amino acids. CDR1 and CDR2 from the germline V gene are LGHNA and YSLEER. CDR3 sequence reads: CASSQAPGQEGDTQYF. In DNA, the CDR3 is TGCGCCAGCAGCCAAGCACCGGGACAGGAGGGAGATACGCAGTATTTT.

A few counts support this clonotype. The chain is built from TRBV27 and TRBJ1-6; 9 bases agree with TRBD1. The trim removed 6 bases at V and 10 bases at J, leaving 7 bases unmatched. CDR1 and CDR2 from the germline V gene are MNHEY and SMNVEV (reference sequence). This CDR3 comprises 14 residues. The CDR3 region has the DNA TGTGCCAGCAGCACACAGGGGGCCGACTCACCCCTCCACTTT. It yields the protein CASSTQGADSPLHF.

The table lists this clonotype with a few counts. CDR3 nucleotide sequence: TGTGCCAGCAGCTCGAGCCGGGCTCAAGAGACCCAGTACTTC. Encoded protein: CASSSSRAQETQYF. V is TRBV7-2 and J is TRBJ2-5; no reliable D call. V was pared by 4 bases and J by 2 bases, with 11 bases between. The CDR3 length is 14 residues. Germline CDR1 reads SGHTA; CDR2 reads FQGNSA.

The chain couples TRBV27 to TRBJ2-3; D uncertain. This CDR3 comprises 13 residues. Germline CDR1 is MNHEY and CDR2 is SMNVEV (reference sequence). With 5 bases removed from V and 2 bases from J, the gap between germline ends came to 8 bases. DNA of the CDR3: TGTGCCAGCAGTCTGCAGACCACAGATACGCAGTATTTT. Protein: CASSLQTTDTQYF.

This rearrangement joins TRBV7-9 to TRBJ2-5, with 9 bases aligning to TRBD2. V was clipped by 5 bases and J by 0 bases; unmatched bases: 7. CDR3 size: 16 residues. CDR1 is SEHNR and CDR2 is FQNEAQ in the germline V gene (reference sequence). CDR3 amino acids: CASSTGLAPYQETQYF. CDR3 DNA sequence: TGTGCCAGCAGCACAGGACTAGCGCCGTACCAAGAGACCCAGTACTTC.

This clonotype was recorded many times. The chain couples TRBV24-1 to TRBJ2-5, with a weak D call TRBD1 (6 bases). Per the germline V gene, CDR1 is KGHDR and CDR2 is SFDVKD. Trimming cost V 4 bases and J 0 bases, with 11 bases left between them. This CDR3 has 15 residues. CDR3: CATSDSGANQETQYF. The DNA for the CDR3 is TGTGCCACCAGTGACTCAGGGGCCAACCAAGAGACCCAGTACTTC.

CDR3 nucleotides: TGTGCCAGCTCACCTAACCGGTGGACAGATAATGAAAAACTGTTTTTT. Residues: CASSPNRWTDNEKLFF. J is TRBJ1-4 and V is TRBV18; the D gene is possibly TRBD1 (6 bases). V was trimmed by 3 bases and J by 4 bases, leaving 15 bases between them. The germline gives CDR1 KGHSH, CDR2 LQKENI. The CDR3 extends over 16 amino acids.

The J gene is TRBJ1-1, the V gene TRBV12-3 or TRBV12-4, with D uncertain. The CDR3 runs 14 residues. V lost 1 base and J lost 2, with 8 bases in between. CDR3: CASSLGHSNTEAFF. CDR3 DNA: TGTGCCAGCAGTTTAGGGCACTCTAACACTGAAGCTTTCTTT.

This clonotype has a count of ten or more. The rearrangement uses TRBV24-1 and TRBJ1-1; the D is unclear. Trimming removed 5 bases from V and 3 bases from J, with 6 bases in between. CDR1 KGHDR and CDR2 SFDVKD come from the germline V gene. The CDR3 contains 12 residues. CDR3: CATSVLDTEAFF. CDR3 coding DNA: TGTGCCACCAGTGTGCTTGACACTGAAGCTTTCTTT.

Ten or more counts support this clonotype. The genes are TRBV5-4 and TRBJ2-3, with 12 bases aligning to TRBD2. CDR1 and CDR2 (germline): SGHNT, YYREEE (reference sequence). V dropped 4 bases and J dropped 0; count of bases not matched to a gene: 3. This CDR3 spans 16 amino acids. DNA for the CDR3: TGTGCCAGCAGCCGTGGACTAGCGGGAAGCACAGATACGCAGTATTTT. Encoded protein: CASSRGLAGSTDTQYF.

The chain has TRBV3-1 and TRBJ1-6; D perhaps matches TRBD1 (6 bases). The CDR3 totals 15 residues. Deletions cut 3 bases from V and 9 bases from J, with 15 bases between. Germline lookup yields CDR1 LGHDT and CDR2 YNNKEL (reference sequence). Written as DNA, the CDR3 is TGTGCCAGCAGCCACCTAAACCAAGGGGGTTCACCCCTCCACTTT. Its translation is CASSHLNQGGSPLHF.

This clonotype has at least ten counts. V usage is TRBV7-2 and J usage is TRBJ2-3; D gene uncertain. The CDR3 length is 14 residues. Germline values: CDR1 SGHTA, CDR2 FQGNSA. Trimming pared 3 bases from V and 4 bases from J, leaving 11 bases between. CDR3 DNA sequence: TGTGCCAGCAGCTTTCAGCCTGGGGCAGATACGCAGTATTTT. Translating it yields CASSFQPGADTQYF.

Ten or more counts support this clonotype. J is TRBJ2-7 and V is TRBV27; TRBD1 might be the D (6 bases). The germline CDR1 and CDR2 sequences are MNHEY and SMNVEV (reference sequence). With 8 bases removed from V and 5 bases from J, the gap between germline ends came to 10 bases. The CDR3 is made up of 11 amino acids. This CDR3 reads CASSRGNEQYF. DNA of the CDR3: TGTGCCAGCTCCAGGGGAAACGAGCAGTACTTC.

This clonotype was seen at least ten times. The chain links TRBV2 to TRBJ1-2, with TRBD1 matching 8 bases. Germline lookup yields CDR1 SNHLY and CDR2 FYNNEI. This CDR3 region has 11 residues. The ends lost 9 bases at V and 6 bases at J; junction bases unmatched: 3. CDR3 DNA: TGTGCCAGACGGACAGGGCATGGCTACACCTTC. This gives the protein CARRTGHGYTF.

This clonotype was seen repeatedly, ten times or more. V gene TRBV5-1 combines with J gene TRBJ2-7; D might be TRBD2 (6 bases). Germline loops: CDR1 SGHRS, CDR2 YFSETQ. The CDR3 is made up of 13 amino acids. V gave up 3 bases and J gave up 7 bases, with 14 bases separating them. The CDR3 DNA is TGCGCCAGCAGCTCGGGACTGGCGGGAGAGCAGTACTTC. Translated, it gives CASSSGLAGEQYF.

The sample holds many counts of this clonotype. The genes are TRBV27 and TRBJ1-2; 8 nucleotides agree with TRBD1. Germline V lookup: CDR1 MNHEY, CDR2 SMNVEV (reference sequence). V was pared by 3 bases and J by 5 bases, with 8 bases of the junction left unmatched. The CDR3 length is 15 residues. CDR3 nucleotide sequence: TGTGCCAGCAGTTTCGGGACAGGACTGATTTATGGCTACACCTTC. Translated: CASSFGTGLIYGYTF.